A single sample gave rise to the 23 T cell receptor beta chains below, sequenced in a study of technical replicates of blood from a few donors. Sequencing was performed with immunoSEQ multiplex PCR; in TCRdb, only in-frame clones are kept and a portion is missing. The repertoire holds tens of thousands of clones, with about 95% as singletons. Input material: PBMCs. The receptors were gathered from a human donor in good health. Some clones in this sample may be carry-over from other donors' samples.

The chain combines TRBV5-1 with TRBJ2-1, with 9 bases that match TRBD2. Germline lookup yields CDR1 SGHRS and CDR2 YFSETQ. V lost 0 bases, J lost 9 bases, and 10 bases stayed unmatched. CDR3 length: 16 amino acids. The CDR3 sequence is CASSLGVSGSRGEQFF. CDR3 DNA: TGCGCCAGCAGCTTGGGGGTTAGCGGGAGTAGGGGTGAGCAGTTCTTC.

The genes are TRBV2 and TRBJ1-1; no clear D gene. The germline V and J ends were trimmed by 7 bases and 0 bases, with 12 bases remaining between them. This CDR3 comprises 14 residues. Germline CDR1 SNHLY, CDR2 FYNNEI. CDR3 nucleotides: TGTGCCAGCACCAGCAGGTTCATGAACACTGAAGCTTTCTTT. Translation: CASTSRFMNTEAFF.

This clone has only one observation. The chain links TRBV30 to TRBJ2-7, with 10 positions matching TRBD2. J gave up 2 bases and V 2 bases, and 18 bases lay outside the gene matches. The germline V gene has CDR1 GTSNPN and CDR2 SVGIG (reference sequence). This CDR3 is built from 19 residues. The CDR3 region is CAWSTSASGRGQGTYEQYF. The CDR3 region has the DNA TGTGCCTGGAGTACTTCGGCTAGCGGGAGAGGTCAGGGAACCTACGAGCAGTACTTC.

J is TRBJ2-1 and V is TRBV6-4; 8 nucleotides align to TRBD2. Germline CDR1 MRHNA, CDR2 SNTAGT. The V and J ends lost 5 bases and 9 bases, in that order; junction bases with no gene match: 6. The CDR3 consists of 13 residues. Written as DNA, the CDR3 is TGTGCCAGCAGTTCCGGGGGGGCCGGTGAGCAGTTCTTC. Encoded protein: CASSSGGAGEQFF.

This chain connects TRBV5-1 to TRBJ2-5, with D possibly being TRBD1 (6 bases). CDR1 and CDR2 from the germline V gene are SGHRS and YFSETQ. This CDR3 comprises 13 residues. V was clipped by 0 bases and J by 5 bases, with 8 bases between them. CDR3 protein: CASSLDRDETQYF. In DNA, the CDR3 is TGCGCCAGCAGCTTGGACAGGGACGAGACCCAGTACTTC.

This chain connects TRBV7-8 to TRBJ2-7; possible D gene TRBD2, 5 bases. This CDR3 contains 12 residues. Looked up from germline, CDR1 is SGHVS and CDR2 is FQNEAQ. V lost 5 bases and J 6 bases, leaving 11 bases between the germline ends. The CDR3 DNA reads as TGTGCCAGCAGCCTCCGGACTGGCGAGCAGTACTTC. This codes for CASSLRTGEQYF.

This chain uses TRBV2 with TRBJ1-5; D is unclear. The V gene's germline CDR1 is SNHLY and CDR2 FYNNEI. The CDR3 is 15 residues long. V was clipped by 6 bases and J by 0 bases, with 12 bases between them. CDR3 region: CASRREHNSNQPQHF. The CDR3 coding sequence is TGTGCCAGCAGGAGGGAACACAATAGCAATCAGCCCCAGCATTTT.

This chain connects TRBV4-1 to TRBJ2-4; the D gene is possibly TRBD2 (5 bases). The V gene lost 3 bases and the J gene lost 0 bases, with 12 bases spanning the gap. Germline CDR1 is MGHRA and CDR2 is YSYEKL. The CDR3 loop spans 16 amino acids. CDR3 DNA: TGCGCCAGCAGCCAGCCCGGACGGGAAGCCAAAAACATTCAGTACTTC. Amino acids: CASSQPGREAKNIQYF.

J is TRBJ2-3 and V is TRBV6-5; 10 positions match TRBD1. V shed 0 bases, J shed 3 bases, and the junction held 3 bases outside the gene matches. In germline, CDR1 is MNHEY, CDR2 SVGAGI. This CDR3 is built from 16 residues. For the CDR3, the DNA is TGTGCCAGCAGTTACTCGACAGGGGGCGCGACAGATACGCAGTATTTT. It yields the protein CASSYSTGGATDTQYF.

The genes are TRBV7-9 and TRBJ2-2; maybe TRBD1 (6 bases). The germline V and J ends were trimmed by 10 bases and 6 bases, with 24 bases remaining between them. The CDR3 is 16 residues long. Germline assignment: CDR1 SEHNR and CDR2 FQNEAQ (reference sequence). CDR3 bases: TGTGCCACCTGGGGTCTCAGGGGAAAAAGTCCCGGGGAGCTGTTTTTT. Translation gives CATWGLRGKSPGELFF. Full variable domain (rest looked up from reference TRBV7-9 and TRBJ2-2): DTGVSQNPRHKITKRGQNVTFRCDPISEHNRLYWYRQTLGQGPEFLTYFQNEAQLEKSRLLSDRFSAERPKGSFSTLEIQRTEQGDSAMYLCATWGLRGKSPGELFFGEGSRLTVL.

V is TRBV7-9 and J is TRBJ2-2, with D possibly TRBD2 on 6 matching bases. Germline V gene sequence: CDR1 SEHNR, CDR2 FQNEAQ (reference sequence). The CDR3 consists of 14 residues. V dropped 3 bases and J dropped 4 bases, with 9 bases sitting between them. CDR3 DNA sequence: TGTGCCAGCAGCTTCGGGACTGCCACCGGGGAGCTGTTTTTT. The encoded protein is CASSFGTATGELFF.

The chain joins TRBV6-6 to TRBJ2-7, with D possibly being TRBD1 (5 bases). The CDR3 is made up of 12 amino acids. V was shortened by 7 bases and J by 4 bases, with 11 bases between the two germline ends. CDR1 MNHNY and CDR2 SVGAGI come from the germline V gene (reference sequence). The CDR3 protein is CASTGPSYEQYF. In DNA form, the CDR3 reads TGTGCCAGCACAGGGCCTTCGTACGAGCAGTACTTC.

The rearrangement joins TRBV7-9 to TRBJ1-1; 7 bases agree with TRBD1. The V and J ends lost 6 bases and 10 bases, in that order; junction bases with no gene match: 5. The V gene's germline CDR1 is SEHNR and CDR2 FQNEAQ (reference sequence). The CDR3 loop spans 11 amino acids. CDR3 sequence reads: CASRATGLAFF. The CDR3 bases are TGTGCCAGCAGGGCGACAGGGCTAGCTTTCTTT.

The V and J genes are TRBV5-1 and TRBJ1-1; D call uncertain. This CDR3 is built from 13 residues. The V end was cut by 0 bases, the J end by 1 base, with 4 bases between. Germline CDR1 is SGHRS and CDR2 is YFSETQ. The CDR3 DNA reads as TGCGCCAGCAGCTTGGCCGGGAACACTGAAGCTTTCTTT. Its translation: CASSLAGNTEAFF.

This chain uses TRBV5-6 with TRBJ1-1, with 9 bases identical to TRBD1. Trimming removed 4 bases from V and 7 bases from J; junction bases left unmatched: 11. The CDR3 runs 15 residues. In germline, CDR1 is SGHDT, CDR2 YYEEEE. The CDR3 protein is CASSRTGQGSIEAFF. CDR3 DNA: TGTGCCAGCAGCCGGACGGGACAGGGCTCAATTGAAGCTTTCTTT.

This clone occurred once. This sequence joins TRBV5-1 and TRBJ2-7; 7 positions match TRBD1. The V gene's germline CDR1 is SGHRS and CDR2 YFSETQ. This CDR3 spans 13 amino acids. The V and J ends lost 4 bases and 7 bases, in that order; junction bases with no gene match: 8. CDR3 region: CASSGGQVEEQYF. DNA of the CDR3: TGCGCCAGCAGCGGAGGACAGGTCGAAGAGCAGTACTTC.

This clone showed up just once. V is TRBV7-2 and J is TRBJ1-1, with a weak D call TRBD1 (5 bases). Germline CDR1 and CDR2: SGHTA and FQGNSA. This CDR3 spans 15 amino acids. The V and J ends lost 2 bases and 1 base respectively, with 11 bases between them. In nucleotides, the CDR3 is TGTGCCAGCAGCTTACTTGGGGCAGGGAACACTGAAGCTTTCTTT. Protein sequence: CASSLLGAGNTEAFF.

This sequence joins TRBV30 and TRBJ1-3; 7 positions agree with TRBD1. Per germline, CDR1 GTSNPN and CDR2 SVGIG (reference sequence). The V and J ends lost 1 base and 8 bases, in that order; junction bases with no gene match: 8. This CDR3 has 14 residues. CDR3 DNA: TGTGCCTGGAGTGCGACAGGGTCGTGGGACACCATATATTTT. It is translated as CAWSATGSWDTIYF.

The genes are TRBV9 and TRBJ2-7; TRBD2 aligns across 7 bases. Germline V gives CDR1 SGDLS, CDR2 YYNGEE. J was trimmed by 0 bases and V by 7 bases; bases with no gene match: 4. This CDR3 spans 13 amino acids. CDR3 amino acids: CASSSGSSYEQYF. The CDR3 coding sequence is TGTGCCAGCTCTAGCGGTAGCTCCTACGAGCAGTACTTC. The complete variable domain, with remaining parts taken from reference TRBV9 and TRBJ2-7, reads DSGVTQTPKHLITATGQRVTLRCSPRSGDLSVYWYQQSLDQGLQFLIQYYNGEERAKGNILERFSAQQFPDLHSELNLSSLELGDSALYFCASSSGSSYEQYFGPGTRLTVT.

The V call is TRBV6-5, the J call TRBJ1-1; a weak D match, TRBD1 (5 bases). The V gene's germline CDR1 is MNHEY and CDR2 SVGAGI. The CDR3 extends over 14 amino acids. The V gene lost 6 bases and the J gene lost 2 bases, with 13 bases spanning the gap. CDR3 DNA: TGTGCCAGCAGGGGGGAGGGTCATAACACTGAAGCTTTCTTT. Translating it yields CASRGEGHNTEAFF.

The CDR3 region has the DNA TGTGCCAGCAGCTGGGAGCAGGGGGCTGAAGCTTTCTTT. Translating gives CASSWEQGAEAFF. This rearrangement joins TRBV11-3 to TRBJ1-1, with 7 bases aligning to TRBD1. Germline loops: CDR1 SGHNT, CDR2 YENEEA. The ends lost 4 bases at V and 6 bases at J; junction bases unmatched: 5. The CDR3 contains 13 residues.

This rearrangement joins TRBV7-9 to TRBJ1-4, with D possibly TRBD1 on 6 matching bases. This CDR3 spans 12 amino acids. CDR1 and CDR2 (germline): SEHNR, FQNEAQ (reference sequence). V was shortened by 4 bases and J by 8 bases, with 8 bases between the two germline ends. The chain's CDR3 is CASSSDREKLFF. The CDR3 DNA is TGTGCCAGCAGCTCAGACAGGGAAAAACTGTTTTTT.

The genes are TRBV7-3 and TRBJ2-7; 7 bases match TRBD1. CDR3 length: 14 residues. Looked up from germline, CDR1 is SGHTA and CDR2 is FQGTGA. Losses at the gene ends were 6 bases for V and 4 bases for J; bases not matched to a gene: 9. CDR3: CASRVDRVKYEQYF. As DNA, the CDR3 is TGTGCCAGCAGGGTTGACAGGGTTAAGTACGAGCAGTACTTC.